What follows are 26 T cell receptor beta chains derived from one specimen sequenced in a study of early T cells in non-severe SARS-CoV-2 infection. One entry per CDR3 protein results from TCRdb running MiXCR on the 5' RACE reads. The sample carries about 50,000 distinct CDR3 sequences, about 10% recorded once. Sequencing used whole blood. Receptor source: an adult who was a healthcare worker with PCR-confirmed SARS-CoV-2 infection or an uninfected control (not recorded which).

The chain combines TRBV6-2 or TRBV6-3 with TRBJ2-7; the match to TRBD2 covers 8 bases. The CDR3 sequence is 12 residues long. The V gene's germline CDR1 is MNHEY and CDR2 SVGEGT. The J segment lost 6 bases and the V segment lost 8 bases, leaving 6 bases of the junction unmatched. For the CDR3, the DNA is TGTGCCAGCGGCCTCCTAGCGGGCGAGCAGTACTTC. Translation: CASGLLAGEQYF.

This clonotype was seen ten or more times. The chain links TRBV7-8 to TRBJ2-3; 7 bases align to TRBD2. The CDR3 sequence is 14 residues long. J was trimmed by 2 bases and V by 4 bases; bases with no gene match: 3. CDR1 is SGHVS, CDR2 FQNEAQ, per germline. CDR3 sequence (DNA): TGTGCCAGCAGCTGGACTAGAGACACAGATACGCAGTATTTT. Its protein is CASSWTRDTDTQYF.

This clonotype was seen at least ten times. The chain links TRBV5-6 to TRBJ1-1; 8 bases map to TRBD1. The trim removed 0 bases at V and 11 bases at J, leaving 6 bases unmatched. Germline V gene lookup returns CDR1 SGHDT and CDR2 YYEEEE. The CDR3 loop spans 13 amino acids. In nucleotides, the CDR3 is TGTGCCAGCAGCTTGGAGGACAGGGATCATGCTTTCTTT. Translated: CASSLEDRDHAFF. Full variable domain (rest looked up from reference TRBV5-6 and TRBJ1-1): DAGVTQSPTHLIKTRGQQVTLRCSPKSGHDTVSWYQQALGQGPQFIFQYYEEEERQRGNFPDRFSGHQFPNYSSELNVNALLLGDSALYLCASSLEDRDHAFFGQGTRLTVV.

This clonotype was seen many times. The gene calls are TRBV12-3 or TRBV12-4 and TRBJ2-7, with 10 nucleotides matching TRBD2. The ends lost 4 bases at V and 3 bases at J; junction bases unmatched: 6. The CDR3 is made up of 15 amino acids. DNA for the CDR3: TGTGCCAGCAGTTATAGCGGGAGGACCTACTACGAGCAGTACTTC. Translation: CASSYSGRTYYEQYF.

The J gene is TRBJ2-1, the V gene TRBV11-2; D is undetermined. The ends were cut back, 3 bases at V and 6 bases at J, with 6 bases in the middle. The CDR3 covers 12 residues. In germline, CDR1 is SGHAT, CDR2 FQNNGV. CDR3 in DNA: TGTGCCAGCAGCTTGTTACCCAATGAGCAGTTCTTC. It is translated as CASSLLPNEQFF.

This clonotype came up many times. J is TRBJ1-2 and V is TRBV7-9; weak D call: TRBD1 (5 bases). Trimming stripped 4 bases from V and 6 bases from J, with 18 bases between. The germline gives CDR1 SEHNR, CDR2 FQNEAQ (reference sequence). The CDR3 consists of 15 residues. The CDR3 DNA sequence: TGTGCCAGCAGCTACGGGACCGACCTGTGGCATGGCTACACCTTC. This gives the protein CASSYGTDLWHGYTF.

This clonotype was recorded a few times. The chain has TRBV12-3 or TRBV12-4 and TRBJ2-1; the D gene is possibly TRBD1 (6 bases). The CDR3 is 12 amino acids. The V and J ends lost 7 bases and 5 bases respectively, with 9 bases between them. Here the CDR3 DNA reads TGTGCCAGCATCGGACAGCACAATGAGCAGTTCTTC. It is translated as CASIGQHNEQFF.

This chain uses TRBV12-3 or TRBV12-4 with TRBJ2-3; TRBD2 aligns across 12 bases. The CDR3 consists of 15 residues. After removal of 5 bases from V and 1 base from J, the junction contained 1 base not matched to a gene. DNA of the CDR3: TGTGCCAGCAGTAGGACTAGCGGGGGCACAGATACGCAGTATTTT. Protein product: CASSRTSGGTDTQYF.

The gene calls are TRBV29-1 and TRBJ2-3; D is unresolved. CDR3 length equals 11 residues. Germline V CDR1 and CDR2: SQVTM, ANQGSEA. The V and J ends lost 4 bases and 3 bases respectively, with 5 bases between them. The CDR3 loop is CSVVWTDTQYF. CDR3 coding DNA: TGCAGCGTTGTCTGGACAGATACGCAGTATTTT.

This clonotype came up many times. The chain carries TRBV21-1 and TRBJ1-2; the tabulated D call, TRBD1, remains unverified against the DNA. TRBV21-1 is marked as a pseudogene. The CDR3 has 12 amino acids. The DNA for the CDR3 is TGTGCCAGCAGCTTACAGGGAGATGGCTACACCTTC. This translates into CASSLQGDGYTF.

This clonotype was detected only a few times. CDR3 DNA: TGCAGCGTTGGGGATGGTAGCTCCTACGAGCAGTACTTC. Protein product: CSVGDGSSYEQYF. The rearrangement links TRBV29-1 to TRBJ2-7; D uncertain. Germline lookup yields CDR1 SQVTM and CDR2 ANQGSEA. The CDR3 is made up of 13 amino acids. Trimming removed 4 bases at V and 0 bases at J, with 10 bases between.

This clonotype was seen at least ten times. The chain recombines TRBV25-1 with TRBJ2-7; TRBD2 matches 7 bases. This CDR3 spans 14 amino acids. Germline V lookup: CDR1 MGHDK, CDR2 SYGVNS. Trimming cost V 4 bases and J 3 bases; bases outside gene matches: 6. CDR3 in amino acids: CASSGRETIYEQYF. DNA for the CDR3: TGTGCCAGCAGTGGGCGGGAGACCATCTACGAGCAGTACTTC.

The chain links TRBV20-1 to TRBJ2-5, with TRBD2 matching over 11 bases. The junction had 5 bases not matched to a gene; V was cut back by 6 bases and J by 5 bases. Germline V gene lookup returns CDR1 DFQATT and CDR2 SNEGSKA (reference sequence). CDR3 length: 13 amino acids. The CDR3, as DNA: TGCAGTGCACTACTAGCGGGAGCGGAGACCCAGTACTTC. Its translation: CSALLAGAETQYF.

This clonotype was seen ten or more times. The chain uses TRBV12-3 or TRBV12-4 and TRBJ2-7, with 7 bases aligning to TRBD1. The V gene end was trimmed by 5 bases and the J gene end by 4 bases; junction bases not matched to a gene: 11. CDR3 length equals 15 residues. As DNA, the CDR3 is TGTGCCAGCAGTCCTTCCGGGACAGAAGTTTACGAGCAGTACTTC. As protein: CASSPSGTEVYEQYF.

The table lists this clonotype with many counts. The chain carries TRBV6-5 and TRBJ2-7; perhaps TRBD2 as D (6 bases). V lost 3 bases, J lost 7 bases, and 13 bases lay in between. The CDR3 sequence is 13 residues long. Germline V gene lookup returns CDR1 MNHEY and CDR2 SVGAGI. CDR3 sequence reads: CASSYGAGIEQYF. CDR3 in DNA: TGTGCCAGCAGTTATGGCGCGGGGATAGAGCAGTACTTC.

At least ten counts were recorded for this clonotype. This chain joins TRBV11-2 and TRBJ1-5; the D gene is possibly TRBD1 (5 bases). CDR3 length: 15 residues. Trimming shortened V by 5 bases and J by 4 bases, and 15 bases separated the two germline ends. Germline values: CDR1 SGHAT, CDR2 FQNNGV. The CDR3 DNA sequence: TGTGCCAGCAGCCCAGGGCCAGCGACAAATCAGCCCCAGCATTTT. This codes for CASSPGPATNQPQHF.

This rearrangement joins TRBV5-1 to TRBJ2-1, with D unclear. Trimming left V 0 bases short and J 8 bases short, with 6 bases between. Germline V gene lookup returns CDR1 SGHRS and CDR2 YFSETQ. The length of the CDR3 is 12 residues. The CDR3, as DNA: TGCGCCAGCAGCTTGGTGGCGGATGAGCAGTTCTTC. This sequence encodes CASSLVADEQFF.

This clonotype was recorded many times. The chain combines TRBV3-1 with TRBJ1-1, with a tentative D call TRBD1 (6 bases). V lost 4 bases and J 0 bases, leaving 12 bases between the germline ends. The V gene's germline CDR1 is LGHDT and CDR2 YNNKEL (reference sequence). The length of the CDR3 is 15 residues. The DNA of the CDR3 is TGTGCCAGCAGCCCTTGGACAGCCATGAACACTGAAGCTTTCTTT. This encodes CASSPWTAMNTEAFF.

This clonotype came up many times. This chain connects TRBV28 to TRBJ2-1; TRBD2 matches at 7 bases. Trimming cost V 2 bases and J 0 bases; bases outside gene matches: 10. The CDR3 contains 18 residues. The germline CDR1 and CDR2 sequences are MDHEN and SYDVKM. The CDR3 region is CASSLVYSGFSSYNEQFF. CDR3 DNA sequence: TGTGCCAGCAGTTTAGTGTATAGCGGGTTTAGCTCCTACAATGAGCAGTTCTTC.

In its sample, this clonotype was seen many times. The rearrangement links TRBV7-2 to TRBJ2-2; TRBD2 aligns across 7 bases. This CDR3 comprises 16 residues. The trim removed 5 bases at V and 1 base at J, leaving 7 bases unmatched. Germline assignment: CDR1 SGHTA and CDR2 FQGNSA. The CDR3 sequence: CASSPMGGENTGELFF. DNA of the CDR3: TGTGCCAGCAGCCCGATGGGAGGGGAGAACACCGGGGAGCTGTTTTTT.

The sample holds many counts of this clonotype. The chain links TRBV6-5 to TRBJ1-6; no clear D. The germline V gene encodes CDR1 MNHEY and CDR2 SVGAGI. Trimming pared 0 bases from V and 10 bases from J, leaving 13 bases between. This CDR3 has 15 amino acids. The CDR3 is CASSYSSGFNSPLHF. The CDR3 DNA sequence: TGTGCCAGCAGTTACTCGTCGGGCTTTAACTCACCCCTCCACTTT.

This clonotype has just a few counts. This chain uses TRBV29-1 with TRBJ1-3; no firm D call. The ends were cut back, 4 bases at V and 0 bases at J, with 10 bases in the middle. The CDR3 extends over 14 amino acids. Germline CDR1 reads SQVTM; CDR2 reads ANQGSEA. The CDR3 sequence is CSVVSGGSGNTIYF. Here the CDR3 DNA reads TGCAGCGTTGTATCGGGAGGCTCTGGAAACACCATATATTTT. Supplemented by reference TRBV29-1 and TRBJ1-3, the full variable domain reads SAVISQKPSRDICQRGTSLTIQCQVDSQVTMMFWYRQQPGQSLTLIATANQGSEATYESGFVIDKFPISRPNLTFSTLTVSNMSPEDSSIYLCSVVSGGSGNTIYFGEGSWLTVV.

This chain joins TRBV24-1 and TRBJ2-3, with 7 bases that match TRBD2. This CDR3 has 18 amino acids. CDR1 and CDR2 (germline): KGHDR, SFDVKD. The V segment lost 3 bases and the J segment 0 bases; nucleotides outside the gene matches: 11. The CDR3 DNA reads as TGTGCCACCAGTGATCCACTTGGAGTAGCGGGCAGCACAGATACGCAGTATTTT. Translated: CATSDPLGVAGSTDTQYF.

The rearrangement uses TRBV15 and TRBJ2-1, with 10 nucleotides matching TRBD2. Germline CDR1 is LNHNV and CDR2 is YYDKDF (reference sequence). This CDR3 is built from 18 residues. With 0 bases clipped from V and 0 bases from J, the junction kept 5 bases outside the gene matches. The CDR3 reads CATSRDLAGGNSYNEQFF. For the CDR3, the DNA is TGTGCCACCAGCAGAGATTTAGCGGGAGGCAACTCCTACAATGAGCAGTTCTTC. The full variable domain, its missing parts supplied by reference TRBV15 and TRBJ2-1, is DAMVIQNPRYQVTQFGKPVTLSCSQTLNHNVMYWYQQKSSQAPKLLFHYYDKDFNNEADTPDNFQSRRPNTSFCFLDIRSPGLGDTAMYLCATSRDLAGGNSYNEQFFGPGTRLTVL.

This clonotype was seen once. The chain links TRBV20-1 to TRBJ1-2, with 8 bases matching TRBD1. In germline, CDR1 is DFQATT, CDR2 SNEGSKA (reference sequence). The trim removed 8 bases at V and 1 base at J, leaving 6 bases unmatched. The length of the CDR3 is 13 residues. The CDR3 DNA follows: TGCAGTAAGACAGGGGAAGGTAACTATGGCTACACCTTC. It yields the protein CSKTGEGNYGYTF.

In its sample, this clonotype was seen many times. The genes are TRBV9 and TRBJ2-1; D may be TRBD1 (6 bases). This CDR3 is built from 14 residues. Germline V CDR1 and CDR2: SGDLS, YYNGEE. V was pared by 6 bases and J by 3 bases, with 13 bases between. The CDR3 spells CASNRDNHYNEQFF. CDR3 nucleotide sequence: TGTGCCAGCAACCGGGACAATCACTACAATGAGCAGTTCTTC.